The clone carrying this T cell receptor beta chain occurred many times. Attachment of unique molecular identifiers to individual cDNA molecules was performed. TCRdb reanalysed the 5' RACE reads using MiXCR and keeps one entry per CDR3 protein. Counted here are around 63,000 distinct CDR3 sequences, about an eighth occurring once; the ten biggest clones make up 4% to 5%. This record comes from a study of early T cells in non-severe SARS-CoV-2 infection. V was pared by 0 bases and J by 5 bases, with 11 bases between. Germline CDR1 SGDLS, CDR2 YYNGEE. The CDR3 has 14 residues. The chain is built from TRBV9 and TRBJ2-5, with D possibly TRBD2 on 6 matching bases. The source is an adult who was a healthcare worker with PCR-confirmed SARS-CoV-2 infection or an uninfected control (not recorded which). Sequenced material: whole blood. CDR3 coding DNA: TGTGCCAGCAGCGTAGGGCCTAGCGAGGAGACCCAGTACTTC. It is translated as CASSVGPSEETQYF.